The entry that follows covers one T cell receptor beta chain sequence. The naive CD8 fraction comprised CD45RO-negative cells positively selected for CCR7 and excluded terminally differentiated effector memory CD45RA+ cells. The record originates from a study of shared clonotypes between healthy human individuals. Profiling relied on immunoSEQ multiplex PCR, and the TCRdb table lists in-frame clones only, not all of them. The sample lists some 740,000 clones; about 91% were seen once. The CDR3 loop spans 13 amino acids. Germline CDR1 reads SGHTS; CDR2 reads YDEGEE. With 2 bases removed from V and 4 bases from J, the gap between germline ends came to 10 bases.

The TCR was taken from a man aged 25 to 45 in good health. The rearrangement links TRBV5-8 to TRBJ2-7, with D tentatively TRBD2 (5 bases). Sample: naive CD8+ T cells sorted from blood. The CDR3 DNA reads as TGTGCCAGCAGCTTCGGGGAATATTACGAGCAGTACTTC. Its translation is CASSFGEYYEQYF.